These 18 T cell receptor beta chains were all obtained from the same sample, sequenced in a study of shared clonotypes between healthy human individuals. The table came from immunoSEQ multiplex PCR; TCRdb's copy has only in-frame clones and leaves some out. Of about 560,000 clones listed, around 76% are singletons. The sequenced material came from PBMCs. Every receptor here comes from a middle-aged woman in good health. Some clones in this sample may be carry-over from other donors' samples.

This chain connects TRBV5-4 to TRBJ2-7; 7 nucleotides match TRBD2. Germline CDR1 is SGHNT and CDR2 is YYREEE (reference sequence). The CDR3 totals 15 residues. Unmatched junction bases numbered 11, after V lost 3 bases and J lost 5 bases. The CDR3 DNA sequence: TGTGCCAGCAGCTCCAACCGCGGGAGTGGCAACGAGCAGTACTTC. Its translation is CASSSNRGSGNEQYF.

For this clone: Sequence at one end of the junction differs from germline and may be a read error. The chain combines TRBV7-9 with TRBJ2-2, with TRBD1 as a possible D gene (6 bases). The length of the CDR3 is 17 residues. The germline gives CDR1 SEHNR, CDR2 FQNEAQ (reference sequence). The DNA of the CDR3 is TGCGCCAGCAGCCAAGATTCATGGGCAGGGGTCGCAGGGGAGCTGTTTTTT. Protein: CASSQDSWAGVAGELFF.

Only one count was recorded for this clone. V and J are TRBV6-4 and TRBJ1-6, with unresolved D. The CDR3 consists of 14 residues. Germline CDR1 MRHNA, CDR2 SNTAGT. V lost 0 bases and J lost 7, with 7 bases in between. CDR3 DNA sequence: TGTGCCAGCAGTGACTCGGGCAGAAATTCACCCCTCCACTTT. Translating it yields CASSDSGRNSPLHF.

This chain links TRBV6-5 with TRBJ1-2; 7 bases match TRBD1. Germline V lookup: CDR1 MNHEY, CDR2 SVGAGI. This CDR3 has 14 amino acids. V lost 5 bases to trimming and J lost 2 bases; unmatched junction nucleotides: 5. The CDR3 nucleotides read TGTGCCAGCAGTAGAGACAGGGACAACTATGGCTACACCTTC. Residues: CASSRDRDNYGYTF.

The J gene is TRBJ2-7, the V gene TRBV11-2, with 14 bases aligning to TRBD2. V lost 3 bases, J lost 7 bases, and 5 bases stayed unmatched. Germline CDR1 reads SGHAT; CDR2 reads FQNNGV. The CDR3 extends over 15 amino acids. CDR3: CASSLRLAGGTEQYF. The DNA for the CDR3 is TGTGCCAGCAGCTTGAGACTAGCGGGAGGGACTGAGCAGTACTTC.

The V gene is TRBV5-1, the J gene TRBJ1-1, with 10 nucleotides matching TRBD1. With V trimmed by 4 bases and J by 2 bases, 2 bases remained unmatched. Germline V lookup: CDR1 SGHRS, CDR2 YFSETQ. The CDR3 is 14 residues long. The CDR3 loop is CASSKTGGNTEAFF. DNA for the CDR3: TGCGCCAGCAGCAAGACAGGGGGCAACACTGAAGCTTTCTTT.

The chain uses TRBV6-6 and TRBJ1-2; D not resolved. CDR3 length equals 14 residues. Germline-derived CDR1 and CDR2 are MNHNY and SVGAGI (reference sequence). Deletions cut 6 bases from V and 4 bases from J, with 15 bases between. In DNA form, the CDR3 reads TGTGCCAGCAGACAACACACGAACCTCTATGGCTACACCTTC. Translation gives CASRQHTNLYGYTF.

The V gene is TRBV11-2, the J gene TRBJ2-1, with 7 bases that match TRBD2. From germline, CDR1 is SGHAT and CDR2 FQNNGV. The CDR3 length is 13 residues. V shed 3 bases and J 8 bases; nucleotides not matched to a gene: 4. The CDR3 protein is CASSFLTSHEQFF. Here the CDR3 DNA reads TGTGCCAGCAGCTTTTTGACTAGCCATGAGCAGTTCTTC.

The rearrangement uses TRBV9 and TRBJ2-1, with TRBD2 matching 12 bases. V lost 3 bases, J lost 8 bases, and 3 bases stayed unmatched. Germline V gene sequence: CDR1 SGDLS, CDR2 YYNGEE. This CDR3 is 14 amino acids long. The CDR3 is CASSATSGGHEQFF. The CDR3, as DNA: TGTGCCAGCAGCGCGACTAGCGGGGGACATGAGCAGTTCTTC.

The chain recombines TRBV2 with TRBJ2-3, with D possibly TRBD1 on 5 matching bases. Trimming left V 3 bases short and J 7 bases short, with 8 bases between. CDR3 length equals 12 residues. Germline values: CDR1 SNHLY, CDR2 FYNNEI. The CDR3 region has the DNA TGTGCCAGCAGTGACCGACAGAATACGCAGTATTTT. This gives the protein CASSDRQNTQYF.

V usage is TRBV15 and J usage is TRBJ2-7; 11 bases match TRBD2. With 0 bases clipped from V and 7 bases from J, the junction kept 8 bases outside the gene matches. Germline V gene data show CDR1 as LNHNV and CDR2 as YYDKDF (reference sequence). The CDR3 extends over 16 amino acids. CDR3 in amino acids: CATSREVTSGVREQYF. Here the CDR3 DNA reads TGTGCCACCAGCAGAGAGGTGACTAGCGGGGTTCGGGAGCAGTACTTC.

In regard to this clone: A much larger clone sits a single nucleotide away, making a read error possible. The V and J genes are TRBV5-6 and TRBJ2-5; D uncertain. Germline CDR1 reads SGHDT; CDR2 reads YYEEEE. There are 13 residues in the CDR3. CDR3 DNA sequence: TGTACCAGCAGCTTGGGCTCGACAGAGACCCAGTACTTC. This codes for CTSSLGSTETQYF. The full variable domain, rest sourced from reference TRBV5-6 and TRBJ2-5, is DAGVTQSPTHLIKTRGQQVTLRCSPKSGHDTVSWYQQALGQGPQFIFQYYEEEERQRGNFPDRFSGHQFPNYSSELNVNALLLGDSALYLCTSSLGSTETQYFGPGTRLLVL.

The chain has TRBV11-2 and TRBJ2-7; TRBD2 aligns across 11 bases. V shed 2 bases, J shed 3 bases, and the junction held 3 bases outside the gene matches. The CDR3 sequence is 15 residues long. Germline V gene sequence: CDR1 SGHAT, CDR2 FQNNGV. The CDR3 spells CASSLRGTSGYEQYF. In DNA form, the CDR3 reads TGTGCCAGCAGCTTAAGGGGGACTAGCGGCTACGAGCAGTACTTC.

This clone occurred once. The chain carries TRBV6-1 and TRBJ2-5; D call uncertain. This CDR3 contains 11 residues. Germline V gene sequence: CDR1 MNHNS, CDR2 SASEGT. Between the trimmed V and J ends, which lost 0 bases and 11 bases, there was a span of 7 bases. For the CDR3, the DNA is TGTGCCAGCAGTGAAGCAGTGAAGCAGTACTTC. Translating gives CASSEAVKQYF.

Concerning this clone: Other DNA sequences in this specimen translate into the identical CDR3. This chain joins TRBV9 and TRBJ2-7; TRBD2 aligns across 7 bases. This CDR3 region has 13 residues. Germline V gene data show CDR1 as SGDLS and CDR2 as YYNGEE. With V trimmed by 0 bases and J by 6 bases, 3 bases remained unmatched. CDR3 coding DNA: TGTGCCAGCAGCGTAGCGGGAGGACTCGAGCAGTACTTC. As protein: CASSVAGGLEQYF. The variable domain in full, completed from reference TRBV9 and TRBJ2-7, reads DSGVTQTPKHLITATGQRVTLRCSPRSGDLSVYWYQQSLDQGLQFLIQYYNGEERAKGNILERFSAQQFPDLHSELNLSSLELGDSALYFCASSVAGGLEQYFGPGTRLTVT.

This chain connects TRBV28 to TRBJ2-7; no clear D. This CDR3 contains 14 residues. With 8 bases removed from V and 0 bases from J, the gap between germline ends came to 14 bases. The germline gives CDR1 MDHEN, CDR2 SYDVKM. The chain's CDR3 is CASQPRVSSYEQYF. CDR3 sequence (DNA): TGTGCCAGCCAGCCCCGCGTGAGCTCCTACGAGCAGTACTTC.

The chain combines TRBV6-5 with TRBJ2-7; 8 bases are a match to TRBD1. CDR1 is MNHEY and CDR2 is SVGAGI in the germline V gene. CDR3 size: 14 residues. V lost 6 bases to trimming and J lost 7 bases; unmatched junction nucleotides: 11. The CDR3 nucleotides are TGTGCCAGCAGAAAGGACAGGGTTGCGGGGGAGCAGTACTTC. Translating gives CASRKDRVAGEQYF.

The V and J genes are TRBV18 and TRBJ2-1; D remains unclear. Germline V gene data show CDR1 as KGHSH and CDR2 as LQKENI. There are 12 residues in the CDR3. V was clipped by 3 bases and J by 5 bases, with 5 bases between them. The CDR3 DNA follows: TGTGCCAGCTCACCGGCTAACAATGAGCAGTTCTTC. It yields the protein CASSPANNEQFF.